These T cell receptor beta chains were read from a single sample in a study of OX40 agonist ivuxolimab in advanced cancers. This table comes from immunoSEQ multiplex PCR, and its TCRdb copy is limited to in-frame clones, with some not included. The table lists about 64,000 clones, over 65% of them singletons, with less than 2.5% in the top ten. This specimen was CD4+ or CD8+ T cells sorted from blood, taken in a trial of the OX40 agonist ivuxolimab. These receptors were obtained from an adult with an advanced solid tumor such as melanoma, head and neck, liver or kidney cancer. Each CDR3 is given without its conserved first and last residue. Each record gives: J gene, V gene, CDR3 protein.

J gene: TRBJ2-1; V gene: TRBV5-5; CDR3 protein: ASSEWTEAEQF
J gene: TRBJ1-4; V gene: TRBV5-1; CDR3 protein: ASSTMTGGKLF
J gene: -; V gene: TRBV5-6; CDR3 protein: ASSLRTGTGNEQY
J gene: TRBJ2-3; V gene: TRBV19; CDR3 protein: ASSTGLAVGTDTQY
J gene: TRBJ1-4; V gene: TRBV20-1; CDR3 protein: SAYWGSELF
J gene: TRBJ2-5; V gene: TRBV5-1; CDR3 protein: ASAIAWQAQETQY
J gene: TRBJ1-4; V gene: TRBV30; CDR3 protein: AWNSGTGGASGEKLF
J gene: TRBJ2-3; V gene: TRBV9; CDR3 protein: ASSTLGDTQY
J gene: TRBJ2-3; V gene: TRBV18; CDR3 protein: ASSPPGLEGQY
J gene: TRBJ1-5; V gene: TRBV5-6; CDR3 protein: ASSLGPRGDQPQH
J gene: TRBJ2-2; V gene: TRBV7-2; CDR3 protein: ASSQTGTRAGELF
J gene: TRBJ1-1; V gene: TRBV30; CDR3 protein: AWRGQGGTEAF